This TCR beta chain was retrieved from a study of cytomegalovirus exposure and HLA in healthy donors. With 5 bases clipped from V and 0 bases from J, the junction kept 6 bases outside the gene matches. The length of the CDR3 is 15 residues. CDR1 and CDR2 from the germline V gene are MNHEY and SMNVEV (reference sequence). Regarding the study as a whole: TCR beta sequences numbering 15,000 to 20,000 were associated with HLA alleles at 0.05 false discovery rate in a later analysis. Some segments of the V type, notably TRBV6-2 and TRBV6-3, were excluded as indistinguishable. The study flagged 150 to 200 TCR beta chains as cytomegalovirus-associated.

For this clone: The target antigen is unknown.

60 Vbeta and 13 Jbeta primers were used in PCR. Data came from immunoSEQ multiplex PCR; TCRdb stores just in-frame clones and leaves some out. In the table there are approximately 260,000 clones, roughly 86% of which are singletons. The chain recombines TRBV27 with TRBJ1-2, with 7 bases that match TRBD1. The receptor was derived from a woman aged 40 to 55 in good health and CMV-seropositive. Sample: PBMCs. In nucleotides, the CDR3 is TGTGCCAGCAGTGGATGGGACAGAACTAACTATGGCTACACCTTC. The encoded protein is CASSGWDRTNYGYTF.